These 27 T cell receptor beta chains share one sample of origin, sequenced in a study of blood T cell repertoires in COVID-19. Clones were read by immunoSEQ multiplex PCR, and TCRdb kept only the in-frame ones, dropping some. The table shows a few hundred thousand clones, with around 84% occurring only once. The sample taken for sequencing was peripheral blood. The receptors derive from an older woman who had recovered from COVID-19.

The chain links TRBV4-2 to TRBJ2-5, with a possible D match to TRBD2 (6 bases). V lost 4 bases and J 7 bases, leaving 16 bases between the germline ends. The CDR3 has 14 amino acids. Germline V gene lookup returns CDR1 LGHNA and CDR2 YNFKEQ. The CDR3, as DNA: TGTGCCAGCAGCCTCCCGGGGGAGGCTGGGACCCAGTACTTC. This sequence encodes CASSLPGEAGTQYF.

This chain uses TRBV5-1 with TRBJ2-7; 7 positions match TRBD1. CDR1 and CDR2 (germline): SGHRS, YFSETQ. J gave up 7 bases and V 1 base, and 17 bases lay outside the gene matches. The CDR3 runs to 17 residues. CDR3 coding DNA: TGCGCCAGCAGCTTGAGAGGTAGGGGGCAGGCCTTTGTTGAGCAGTACTTC. As protein: CASSLRGRGQAFVEQYF.

This chain connects TRBV20-1 to TRBJ2-7; D is unclear. V was shortened by 1 base and J by 5 bases, with 6 bases between the two germline ends. The CDR3 spans 11 residues. Germline loops: CDR1 DFQATT, CDR2 SNEGSKA (reference sequence). The CDR3 sequence: CSARVEDEQYF. The CDR3 nucleotides read TGCAGTGCTAGAGTTGAGGACGAGCAGTACTTC.

The chain is built from TRBV9 and TRBJ1-3, with unresolved D. V shed 0 bases and J shed 2 bases, with 9 bases lying between them. Germline CDR1 and CDR2: SGDLS and YYNGEE. The CDR3 is made up of 15 amino acids. CDR3 in DNA: TGTGCCAGCAGCGTAGGGAGTCCGGCTGGAAACACCATATATTTT. Residues: CASSVGSPAGNTIYF.

This clone was detected once. V usage is TRBV3-1 (or the pseudogene TRBV3-2) and J usage is TRBJ2-7; 9 bases align to TRBD1. The CDR3 runs 16 residues. With 6 bases clipped from V and 3 bases from J, the junction kept 12 bases outside the gene matches. Germline V gives CDR1 LGHDT, CDR2 YNNKEL (reference sequence). DNA of the CDR3: TGTGCCAGCAGTCCCTCTCCGGGACAGGGCGACTACGAGCAGTACTTC. Amino acids: CASSPSPGQGDYEQYF.

The chain has TRBV3-1 (or the pseudogene TRBV3-2) and TRBJ1-5; 9 bases line up with TRBD1. Germline lookup yields CDR1 LGHDT and CDR2 YNNKEL (reference sequence). With 2 bases clipped from V and 7 bases from J, the junction kept 12 bases outside the gene matches. The CDR3 covers 17 residues. The CDR3 sequence is CASSQTSGTGKMQPQHF. Here the CDR3 DNA reads TGTGCCAGCAGCCAAACGTCGGGGACAGGGAAGATGCAGCCCCAGCATTTT.

The chain links TRBV9 to TRBJ2-3; D is ambiguous. CDR3 length: 15 residues. Germline CDR1 is SGDLS and CDR2 is YYNGEE. V lost 0 bases and J lost 2, with 10 bases in between. The CDR3 DNA follows: TGTGCCAGCAGCGTAGTGAGCATTCCCACAGATACGCAGTATTTT. Translated: CASSVVSIPTDTQYF.

The CDR3 sequence: CASSLGGWSSYEQYF. DNA for the CDR3: TGTGCCAGCAGCTTGGGGGGGTGGAGCTCCTACGAGCAGTACTTC. This chain connects TRBV7-9 to TRBJ2-7; TRBD2 matches 7 bases. Per the germline V gene, CDR1 is SEHNR and CDR2 is FQNEAQ (reference sequence). The CDR3 extends over 15 amino acids. With 3 bases clipped from V and 0 bases from J, the junction kept 5 bases outside the gene matches.

The rearrangement links TRBV9 to TRBJ2-3, with 8 bases aligning to TRBD1. Germline V gene data show CDR1 as SGDLS and CDR2 as YYNGEE. The V segment lost 4 bases and the J segment 4 bases; nucleotides outside the gene matches: 5. CDR3 length: 14 residues. CDR3 DNA sequence: TGTGCCAGCAGCCTGCAGGGGGCTCCAGATACGCAGTATTTT. Residues: CASSLQGAPDTQYF.

This chain uses TRBV18 with TRBJ1-1, with TRBD1 matching 7 bases. Trimming removed 3 bases from V and 3 bases from J; junction bases left unmatched: 4. The CDR3 spans 14 residues. Germline-derived CDR1 and CDR2 are KGHSH and LQKENI. CDR3 bases: TGTGCCAGCTCACCGACAGGGAGAGACACTGAAGCTTTCTTT. Translation: CASSPTGRDTEAFF. The full variable domain, completed using reference TRBV18 and TRBJ1-1, is NAGVMQNPRHLVRRRGQEARLRCSPMKGHSHVYWYRQLPEEGLKFMVYLQKENIIDESGMPKERFSAEFPKEGPSILRIQQVVRGDSAAYFCASSPTGRDTEAFFGQGTRLTVV.

DNA of the CDR3: TGTGCCAGCAGCTGGACTGCCTCCTACGAGCAGTACTTC. Translating it yields CASSWTASYEQYF. This chain joins TRBV7-3 and TRBJ2-7, with D perhaps matching TRBD2 (5 bases). Germline assignment: CDR1 SGHTA and CDR2 FQGTGA. CDR3 length: 13 residues. V lost 4 bases, J lost 0 bases, and 7 bases lay in between.

This chain uses TRBV6-2 or TRBV6-3 with TRBJ2-1; TRBD1 might be the D (5 bases). Germline V gene sequence: CDR1 MNHEY, CDR2 SVGEGT. The CDR3 has 13 residues. V was shortened by 4 bases and J by 1 base, with 5 bases between the two germline ends. This CDR3 reads CASSSGSYNEQFF. The CDR3 nucleotides read TGTGCCAGCAGTTCAGGGTCCTACAATGAGCAGTTCTTC.

Points on this clone: Other DNA sequences in this specimen translate into the identical CDR3. The chain is built from TRBV30 and TRBJ1-6; tentative D call: TRBD1 (5 bases). With 1 base removed from V and 10 bases from J, the gap between germline ends came to 14 bases. In germline, CDR1 is GTSNPN, CDR2 SVGIG (reference sequence). CDR3 length: 14 amino acids. The DNA of the CDR3 is TGTGCCTGGAGTGGGGACCGCGCGGGGTCACCCCTCCACTTT. This translates into CAWSGDRAGSPLHF.

The chain links TRBV9 to TRBJ2-5; 13 bases align to TRBD2. The CDR3 has 16 residues. Looked up from germline, CDR1 is SGDLS and CDR2 is YYNGEE. The junction had 6 bases not matched to a gene; V was cut back by 2 bases and J by 5 bases. In DNA form, the CDR3 reads TGTGCCAGCAGCGTGACTAGCGGGGGGCCGTGGGAGACCCAGTACTTC. Protein: CASSVTSGGPWETQYF.

The rearrangement links TRBV6-1 to TRBJ2-2; 9 nucleotides agree with TRBD2. The trim removed 0 bases at V and 6 bases at J, leaving 11 bases unmatched. The CDR3 is 18 amino acids. The V gene's germline CDR1 is MNHNS and CDR2 SASEGT. The CDR3 spells CASSEAASGALGSGELFF. The CDR3 DNA reads as TGTGCCAGCAGTGAAGCGGCTAGCGGGGCCCTAGGTTCCGGGGAGCTGTTTTTT.

J is TRBJ2-5 and V is TRBV6-5; a possible D gene is TRBD1 (5 bases). The germline V and J ends were trimmed by 6 bases and 1 base, with 15 bases remaining between them. CDR3 length: 15 residues. The germline V gene encodes CDR1 MNHEY and CDR2 SVGAGI. This CDR3 is CASSLVGRAQETQYF. The CDR3 region has the DNA TGTGCCAGCAGCCTCGTCGGCAGGGCCCAAGAGACCCAGTACTTC.

This chain connects TRBV27 to TRBJ1-5; the D gene is possibly TRBD1 (6 bases). The germline V gene encodes CDR1 MNHEY and CDR2 SMNVEV (reference sequence). Trimming left V 5 bases short and J 4 bases short, with 18 bases between. The CDR3 loop spans 16 amino acids. The CDR3 loop reads CASSRTSGASNQPQHF. CDR3 nucleotides: TGTGCCAGCAGTCGTACCTCAGGGGCATCTAATCAGCCCCAGCATTTT.

The chain recombines TRBV2 with TRBJ2-5; D is perhaps TRBD2 (6 bases). Germline V gene data show CDR1 as SNHLY and CDR2 as FYNNEI. Trimming cost V 8 bases and J 4 bases, with 8 bases left between them. The CDR3 has 11 amino acids. In nucleotides, the CDR3 is TGTGCCAGCGGGGGGTCAGAGACCCAGTACTTC. Encoded protein: CASGGSETQYF.

The chain links TRBV6-5 to TRBJ1-1; 7 bases agree with TRBD1. The V gene end was trimmed by 6 bases and the J gene end by 4 bases; junction bases not matched to a gene: 5. This CDR3 is 13 amino acids long. Germline loops: CDR1 MNHEY, CDR2 SVGAGI. This chain's CDR3 is CASRLGQLTEAFF. In nucleotides, the CDR3 is TGTGCCAGCAGGTTGGGACAGCTCACTGAAGCTTTCTTT.

The V and J genes are TRBV27 and TRBJ2-5; TRBD2 matches 7 bases. Per germline, CDR1 MNHEY and CDR2 SMNVEV (reference sequence). J gave up 2 bases and V 6 bases, and 6 bases lay outside the gene matches. The length of the CDR3 is 14 residues. CDR3 sequence reads: CASSSAGGQETQYF. CDR3 coding DNA: TGTGCCAGCAGCTCCGCCGGGGGGCAAGAGACCCAGTACTTC.

This sequence joins TRBV4-1 and TRBJ2-3; D possibly corresponds to TRBD2 (5 bases). The CDR3 extends over 15 amino acids. V shed 1 base and J shed 6 bases, with 14 bases lying between them. CDR1 and CDR2 (germline): MGHRA, YSYEKL. Here the CDR3 reads CASSQALGGGDTQYF. The DNA for the CDR3 is TGCGCCAGCAGCCAAGCTCTAGGAGGTGGGGATACGCAGTATTTT.

V gene TRBV10-2 combines with J gene TRBJ2-7, with TRBD1 as a possible D gene (6 bases). The germline V and J ends were trimmed by 7 bases and 2 bases, with 15 bases remaining between them. The CDR3 loop spans 14 amino acids. The V gene's germline CDR1 is WSHSY and CDR2 SAAADI. The CDR3 sequence: CASKPGHGTYEQYF. Written as DNA, the CDR3 is TGCGCCAGCAAACCGGGACACGGAACCTACGAGCAGTACTTC.

The rearrangement uses TRBV7-9 and TRBJ2-5, with D possibly matching TRBD2 (6 bases). Trimming removed 4 bases from V and 5 bases from J, with 23 bases in between. The length of the CDR3 is 17 residues. Germline CDR1 and CDR2: SEHNR and FQNEAQ (reference sequence). The CDR3 spells CASSSSKGTSKRETQYF. CDR3 DNA: TGTGCCAGCAGCTCAAGTAAAGGAACTAGCAAACGGGAGACCCAGTACTTC.

CDR3 nucleotide sequence: TGTGCCATCAGTGAGGACAGGGGGTTTACTAATGAAAAACTGTTTTTT. Its translation is CAISEDRGFTNEKLFF. This sequence joins TRBV10-3 and TRBJ1-4; 9 bases are shared with TRBD1. Germline V gene lookup returns CDR1 ENHRY and CDR2 SYGVKD. The CDR3 is 16 residues long. V shed 2 bases and J 2 bases; nucleotides not matched to a gene: 3.

J is TRBJ1-1 and V is TRBV30, with TRBD1 matching over 7 bases. CDR1 GTSNPN and CDR2 SVGIG come from the germline V gene (reference sequence). CDR3 length: 13 residues. Trimming cost V 2 bases and J 4 bases; bases outside gene matches: 4. The CDR3 sequence is CAWSRGGVTEAFF. The CDR3 coding sequence is TGTGCCTGGAGTAGAGGGGGCGTCACTGAAGCTTTCTTT.

V gene TRBV7-9 combines with J gene TRBJ2-3; a possible D gene is TRBD2 (7 bases). Germline lookup yields CDR1 SEHNR and CDR2 FQNEAQ (reference sequence). The length of the CDR3 is 13 residues. Deletions cut 8 bases from V and 4 bases from J, with 13 bases between. CDR3 region: CASQAGAADTQYF. In DNA form, the CDR3 reads TGTGCCAGCCAGGCGGGGGCGGCAGATACGCAGTATTTT.

The chain uses TRBV19 and TRBJ1-2, with a possible D match to TRBD1 (5 bases). This CDR3 comprises 15 residues. Germline CDR1 and CDR2: LNHDA and SQIVND (reference sequence). V dropped 7 bases and J dropped 0 bases, with 15 bases sitting between them. The CDR3 loop is CASKEIGVTNYGYTF. The CDR3 bases are TGTGCCAGTAAAGAAATAGGGGTAACTAACTATGGCTACACCTTC.